Presented here are 16 T cell receptor beta chains from one specimen sequenced in a study of beta chain features in type 1 diabetes. Antigens for these TCRs are unknown. Study-level findings and limits: Type 1 diabetes patients showed a moderate but significant shortening of TCRB CDR3s in all four CD4+ subsets.

The investigators reverse transcribed all of the isolated RNA, so they sequenced expressed TCRB transcripts. Assay: immunoSEQ multiplex PCR; the TCRdb copy retains only in-frame clones and omits some. The table lists about 660,000 clones, about 14% of them singletons. Specimen: naive CD4+ T cells from blood. Receptor source: a man in his late teens or twenties with type 1 diabetes.

The chain couples TRBV11-2 to TRBJ2-1; the D is unclear. Deletions cut 2 bases from V and 2 bases from J, with 10 bases between. The CDR3 runs to 15 residues. Germline CDR1 is SGHAT and CDR2 is FQNNGV. The CDR3 nucleotides are TGTGCCAGCAGCTTAAACGGCCCTGCCTACAATGAGCAGTTCTTC. Encoded protein: CASSLNGPAYNEQFF.

This clone was seen a handful of times. V and J are TRBV7-9 and TRBJ1-1; 7 positions agree with TRBD1. CDR3 length: 15 residues. The V gene's germline CDR1 is SEHNR and CDR2 FQNEAQ (reference sequence). Losses at the gene ends were 4 bases for V and 0 bases for J; bases not matched to a gene: 5. The CDR3 sequence: CASSSTGNMNTEAFF. The CDR3 DNA sequence: TGTGCCAGCAGCTCGACAGGGAACATGAACACTGAAGCTTTCTTT.

This clone was detected a few times. The chain couples TRBV30 to TRBJ1-2; 7 bases line up with TRBD1. The CDR3 consists of 15 residues. Germline lookup yields CDR1 GTSNPN and CDR2 SVGIG (reference sequence). The junction had 12 bases not matched to a gene; V was cut back by 0 bases and J by 8 bases. For the CDR3, the DNA is TGTGCCTGGAGTGTCCCGGGACAGCGCGGTTTAGGCTACACCTTC. The encoded protein is CAWSVPGQRGLGYTF.

The chain links TRBV30 to TRBJ2-5; 7 bases line up with TRBD1. The DNA matches TRBJ2-7 better at its end, which makes the J call doubtful. The germline gives CDR1 GTSNPN, CDR2 SVGIG (reference sequence). The length of the CDR3 is 13 residues. The CDR3 nucleotides are TGTGCCTGGAGGGGGACAGCGTCCTACGAGCAGTACTTC. The encoded protein is CAWRGTASYEQYF.

This chain connects TRBV7-2 to TRBJ1-1; the D is unclear. Germline V gene data show CDR1 as SGHTA and CDR2 as FQGNSA. The CDR3 covers 16 residues. Trimming took off 5 bases at V and 2 bases at J, with 18 bases between the two ends. CDR3 in amino acids: CASSLRRWRANTEAFF. DNA for the CDR3: TGTGCCAGCAGCCTACGACGATGGAGGGCAAACACTGAAGCTTTCTTT.

This clone showed up just a few times. CDR3 in amino acids: CASSLVPRSMNTEAFF. The CDR3 bases are TGCGCCAGCAGCTTGGTACCCCGTTCAATGAACACTGAAGCTTTCTTT. The chain employs TRBV5-1 and TRBJ1-1, with no clear D. Germline V gene data show CDR1 as SGHRS and CDR2 as YFSETQ. CDR3 length: 16 residues. Trimming took 0 bases from V and 0 from J, leaving 12 bases between them. Filled out from reference TRBV5-1 and TRBJ1-1, the complete variable domain reads KAGVTQTPRYLIKTRGQQVTLSCSPISGHRSVSWYQQTPGQGLQFLFEYFSETQRNKGNFPGRFSGRQFSNSRSEMNVSTLELGDSALYLCASSLVPRSMNTEAFFGQGTRLTVV.

V and J are TRBV5-4 and TRBJ2-1; D is unclear. Germline CDR1 reads SGHNT; CDR2 reads YYREEE (reference sequence). V lost 3 bases and J 9 bases, leaving 10 bases between the germline ends. CDR3 length: 12 residues. CDR3 sequence: CASSSGPGEQFF. CDR3 sequence (DNA): TGTGCCAGCAGCTCCGGCCCTGGTGAGCAGTTCTTC. Combining the CDR3 with reference TRBV5-4 and TRBJ2-1 gives the whole variable domain ETGVTQSPTHLIKTRGQQVTLRCSSQSGHNTVSWYQQALGQGPQFIFQYYREEENGRGNFPPRFSGLQFPNYSSELNVNALELDDSALYLCASSSGPGEQFFGPGTRLTVL.

The table lists this clone with a count of one. The chain couples TRBV6-1 to TRBJ2-1; TRBD2 matches 13 bases. Germline trimming cut 6 bases from V and 12 bases from J; bases unmatched to any gene: 8. This CDR3 contains 14 residues. Per the germline V gene, CDR1 is MNHNS and CDR2 is SASEGT. The CDR3 spells CASSRTSGGPGQFF. The CDR3 DNA is TGTGCCAGCAGCAGGACTAGCGGGGGCCCAGGGCAGTTCTTC.

This clone was counted between two and nine times. J is TRBJ2-1 and V is TRBV6-5; 7 bases align to TRBD1. This CDR3 contains 15 residues. V dropped 6 bases and J dropped 0; count of bases not matched to a gene: 5. Germline V gives CDR1 MNHEY, CDR2 SVGAGI. The CDR3 DNA is TGTGCCAGCAGGCCGACAGGGAGCTCCTACAATGAGCAGTTCTTC. Its protein is CASRPTGSSYNEQFF.

To note about this clone: Other DNA sequences in the same sample also yield this CDR3. The rearrangement joins TRBV9 to TRBJ1-1; the D is unclear. Germline V CDR1 and CDR2: SGDLS, YYNGEE. Deletions cut 0 bases from V and 1 base from J, with 7 bases between. This CDR3 comprises 14 residues. As DNA, the CDR3 is TGTGCCAGCAGCGTAGGTACCGCGAACACTGAAGCTTTCTTT. Translating it yields CASSVGTANTEAFF.

The V gene is TRBV5-6, the J gene TRBJ2-3; no reliable D call. There are 11 residues in the CDR3. Germline V gene data show CDR1 as SGHDT and CDR2 as YYEEEE. Trimming pared 1 base from V and 6 bases from J, leaving 3 bases between. Here the CDR3 reads CASSLWDTQYF. The CDR3 DNA sequence: TGTGCCAGCAGCTTGTGGGATACGCAGTATTTT. Combining the CDR3 with reference TRBV5-6 and TRBJ2-3 gives the whole variable domain DAGVTQSPTHLIKTRGQQVTLRCSPKSGHDTVSWYQQALGQGPQFIFQYYEEEERQRGNFPDRFSGHQFPNYSSELNVNALLLGDSALYLCASSLWDTQYFGPGTRLTVL.

This clone has a handful of counts. The chain recombines TRBV30 with TRBJ2-1; either TRBD1 or TRBD2 may supply D (7 bases each). Trimming shortened V by 3 bases and J by 1 base, and 16 bases separated the two germline ends. The CDR3 consists of 16 residues. The germline V gene has CDR1 GTSNPN and CDR2 SVGIG (reference sequence). The CDR3 region has the DNA TGTGCCTGGAGCAGGGGGAGGGCAGGGTCCTACAATGAGCAGTTCTTC. It specifies CAWSRGRAGSYNEQFF.

As regards this clone: Other DNA sequences in the same sample also yield this CDR3. The V call is TRBV6-5, the J call TRBJ2-3, with D possibly being TRBD1 (7 bases). V lost 2 bases, J lost 4 bases, and 10 bases lay in between. Germline lookup yields CDR1 MNHEY and CDR2 SVGAGI. The CDR3 totals 14 residues. The CDR3 protein is CASSYSRGADTQYF. In nucleotides, the CDR3 is TGTGCCAGCAGTTACAGCAGGGGGGCAGATACGCAGTATTTT.

This clone has just a few counts. Here the CDR3 reads CASSFSNSAGLEQYF. The DNA for the CDR3 is TGTGCCAGCAGTTTTTCGAACTCAGCGGGTCTCGAGCAGTACTTC. The rearrangement joins TRBV28 to TRBJ2-7; TRBD2 is a possible D gene (6 bases). The germline CDR1 and CDR2 sequences are MDHEN and SYDVKM. This CDR3 is built from 15 residues. V lost 3 bases, J lost 6 bases, and 18 bases lay in between.

The sample holds a few counts of this clone. The chain employs TRBV6-1 and TRBJ2-1; D is possibly TRBD1 or TRBD2 (5 bases each). There are 16 residues in the CDR3. Per germline, CDR1 MNHNS and CDR2 SASEGT. Between the trimmed V and J ends, which lost 4 bases and 2 bases, there was a span of 15 bases. CDR3 DNA: TGTGCCAGCAGTGGGGGGAGTTTAGGAACCTACAATGAGCAGTTCTTC. Its translation is CASSGGSLGTYNEQFF.

J is TRBJ1-2 and V is TRBV2; D not resolved. The ends were cut back, 6 bases at V and 4 bases at J, with 18 bases in the middle. This CDR3 has 15 residues. Germline CDR1 and CDR2: SNHLY and FYNNEI. DNA of the CDR3: TGTGCCAGCAGATTCCGAGGGCTCCCGAGCTATGGCTACACCTTC. Translation gives CASRFRGLPSYGYTF. The whole variable domain, filled in from reference TRBV2 and TRBJ1-2, reads EPEVTQTPSHQVTQMGQEVILRCVPISNHLYFYWYRQILGQKVEFLVSFYNNEISEKSEIFDDQFSVERPDGSNFTLKIRSTKLEDSAMYFCASRFRGLPSYGYTFGSGTRLTVV.